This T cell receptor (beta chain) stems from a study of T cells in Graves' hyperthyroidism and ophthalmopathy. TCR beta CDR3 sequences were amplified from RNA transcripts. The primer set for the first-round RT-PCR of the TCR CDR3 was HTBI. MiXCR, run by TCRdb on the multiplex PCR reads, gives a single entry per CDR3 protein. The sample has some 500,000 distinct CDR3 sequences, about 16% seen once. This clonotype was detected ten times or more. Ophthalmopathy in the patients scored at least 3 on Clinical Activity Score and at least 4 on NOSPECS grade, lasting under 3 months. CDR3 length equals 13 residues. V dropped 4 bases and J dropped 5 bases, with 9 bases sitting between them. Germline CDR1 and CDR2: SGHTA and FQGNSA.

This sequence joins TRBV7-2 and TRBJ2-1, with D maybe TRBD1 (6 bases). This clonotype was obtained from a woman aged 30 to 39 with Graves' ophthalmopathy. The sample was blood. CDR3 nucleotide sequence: TGTGCCAGCAGCTCCCGACAGGACAATGAGCAGTTCTTC. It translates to CASSSRQDNEQFF.